This T cell receptor beta chain was documented in a study of blood T cells in healthy people across ages. For the second PCR, which ran for about 6 to 11 cycles, a sample-barcoded 5' primer and a J-beta primer mix were used. TCRdb re-called the 5' RACE reads with MiXCR, one entry per CDR3 protein. The sample shows hundreds of thousands of distinct CDR3 sequences, under 35% of them seen only once. The ends were cut back, 0 bases at V and 0 bases at J, with 9 bases in the middle. CDR1 and CDR2 (germline): SGHDN, FVKESK. The CDR3 runs to 17 residues. Ten or more counts support this clonotype. The chain combines TRBV14 with TRBJ2-6; D is undetermined. The sequence derives from a woman over 75 in good health. Sequenced: blood. Here the CDR3 reads CASSQDTGYSGANVLTF. The CDR3 nucleotides read TGTGCCAGCAGCCAAGATACCGGTTACTCTGGGGCCAACGTCCTGACTTTC.